This T cell receptor beta chain stems from a study of blood T cell repertoires in COVID-19. Per the study methods: Estimation of nucleated cell counts relied on the amplification of reference gene primers. Assay used: immunoSEQ multiplex PCR; TCRdb lists only in-frame clones, some missing. V and J calls and clone size are those listed in that table; D and trimming were worked out from the DNA. The top ten clones hold approximately 9.3% of a sample with approximately 390,000 clones, just under 90% of them seen once. Participants, roughly 18 to 90 years old, spanned around 25 US areas. Participants were placed into cohorts based on the clinical history they reported. Before being deemed recovered, Cohort 3 donors had two negative PCRs, clearance, or symptom resolution. The CDR3 runs 14 residues. V gave up 1 base and J gave up 10 bases, with 16 bases separating them. From germline, CDR1 is LNHDA and CDR2 SQIVND (reference sequence).

What was sequenced was PBMCs or T cells enriched from blood (not recorded which). The sequence came from a woman aged 45-65 years who had recovered from COVID-19. The chain has TRBV19 and TRBJ1-1, with D perhaps TRBD1 (5 bases). The CDR3 loop reads CASSIGPRLGGAFF. In DNA form, the CDR3 reads TGTGCCAGTAGTATAGGGCCACGCCTGGGGGGAGCTTTCTTT.